This T cell receptor (beta chain) comes out of a study of T-cell memory formation after mild COVID-19 (dated by TCRdb to about 2021). Study-wide context: TCR sequence clusters from the two donors were found to be largely donor specific. In two donors, T-cell clones that expanded and contracted after mild COVID-19 were followed by sequencing TCRalpha and TCRbeta repertoires longitudinally. Two young, previously healthy adult volunteers, one female and one male, were included in the cohort.

CDR1 MNHEY and CDR2 SVGAGI were looked up in the germline V gene. V is pruned by 6 bases and J by 7 bases, leaving 8 bases of the junction without a gene match. From the cysteine up to the phenylalanine, the CDR3 has a length of 15 residues. The sequence is cut down to CDR3 DNA, 45 bases in frame from base 1. The data were produced on an Illumina NovaSeq 6000. cDNA libraries for TCRalpha and TCRbeta were prepared by 5'RACE using constant-segment primers, with sample barcodes and unique molecular identifiers added. RNA was extracted from every sample with Trizol reagent. The libraries were amplified in two PCR steps, and the second step added a second sample barcode and Illumina TruSeq adapters. Sequencing of the libraries was done on an Illumina NovaSeq, producing 2 x 150 bp paired-end reads. Processing in the source paper ran as follows. Demultiplexing of reads and collapsing into UMI-guided consensus sequences were performed with migec v1.2.7. Using mixcr v2.1.11, UMI consensuses were aligned to TRA and TRB V and J templates and then assembled into clonotypes. A clonotype was counted as expanded or contracted only when both edgeR and NoisET called the clonotype significant, with the noise models trained on biological replicates. For edgeR calls, a false discovery rate-adjusted p below 0.01 and a log2 fold-change threshold of 1 were applied. As an exploratory analysis of dynamics, PCA with hierarchical clustering was applied to max-normalized trajectories of the 1000 most abundant clonotypes. The CD4 or CD8 phenotype of responding clones was assigned using the separately sequenced CD4+ and CD8+ repertoires. TCRdb passed the public sequencing reads through fastp at Q25 and MiXCR, retaining productive beta sequences. Rows matching on CDR3 protein sequence are summarized as one entry with the most common DNA and genes. The V and J calls were not made by the authors but by TCRdb's processing. In all, the sample holds about 620,000 distinct CDR3 sequences, and about 20% of those were seen once. About 12% of the sample is taken by the ten largest.

What the research found in general, with its limitations: Only two mild cases were covered in the study, and larger cohorts including severe cases with pre-infection samples were considered necessary. Contracting CD4+ clones were located mainly in the CM and EM memory subsets, whereas CD8+ clones were found to be enriched in EMRA. Some responding clones were detected in pre-infection memory, which suggested that pre-existing cross-reactive memory T cells had joined the SARS-CoV-2 response. The second-wave clones that peaked on day 37 were not confirmed to be SARS-CoV-2 specific. Clones that contracted from day 15 to 85 showed balanced CD4/CD8 phenotypes, whereas a second wave of clones that expanded from day 15 to 37 leaned towards CD4+.

PBMCs were isolated by Ficoll-Paque density gradient centrifugation. Concerning this clonotype itself: Its antigen is unknown. No per-base quality is available; no much larger clone lies one base away.

The sequence was collected from an adult woman who had mild COVID-19 (a few samples of this study predate the infection). The sample titles of this study are shuffled in the database, so cell type and time point are left out; the donor was told from shared clones. Input material: PBMCs or a T cell subset sorted from them (not recorded which). This chain is built from TRBV6-5 and TRBJ2-3; 12 central nucleotides agree with TRBD2. Read as DNA, the sequence is TGTGCCAGCAGATTACTAGCGGGAGGCCCCAATACGCAGTATTTT. Translated, it reads CASRLLAGGPNTQYF.